This T cell receptor beta chain was captured in a study of blood T cells in healthy people across ages. Study at large: The capture of about one barcoded beta molecule per two T cells was achieved by template switching.

The CDR3 is 13 amino acids. V was pared by 2 bases and J by 7 bases, with 12 bases between. CDR1 MGHRA and CDR2 YSYEKL come from the germline V gene. This clonotype was counted between two and nine times. No antigen is known for it. Alongside a J-beta primer mix, a sample-barcoded 5' primer served in a second PCR lasting about 7 to 12 cycles. One entry per CDR3 protein, called by TCRdb with MiXCR from the 5' RACE reads. Of some 1.4 million distinct CDR3 sequences detected, around two fifths appear once; the ten largest clones hold roughly 7.9%. General study points: Reliance upon unsorted PBMCs precluded definitive naive versus antigen-experienced comparison. Donors of long life had a larger count of naive CD4+ cells and greater diversity than aged donors.

Sequencing was done on a sample of blood. The receptor comes from a woman aged 18-29 years in good health. The V call is TRBV4-1, the J call TRBJ2-7; no clear D. The DNA of the CDR3 is TGCGCCAGCAGCCAACAGGCGACCGAAGAGCAGTACTTC. Its protein product is CASSQQATEEQYF.